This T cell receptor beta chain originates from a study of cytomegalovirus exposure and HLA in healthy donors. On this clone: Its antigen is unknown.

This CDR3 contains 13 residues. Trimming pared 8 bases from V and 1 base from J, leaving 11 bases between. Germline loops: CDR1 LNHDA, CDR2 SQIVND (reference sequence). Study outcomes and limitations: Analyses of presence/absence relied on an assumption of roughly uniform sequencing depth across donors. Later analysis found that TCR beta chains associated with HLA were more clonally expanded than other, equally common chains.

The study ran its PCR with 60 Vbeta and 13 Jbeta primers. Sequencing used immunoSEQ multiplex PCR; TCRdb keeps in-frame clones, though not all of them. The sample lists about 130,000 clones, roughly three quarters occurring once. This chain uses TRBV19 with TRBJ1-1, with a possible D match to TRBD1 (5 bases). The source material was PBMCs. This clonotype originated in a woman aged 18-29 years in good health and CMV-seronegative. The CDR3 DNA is TGTGCCAGTGGAGACAGCCCGAACACTGAAGCTTTCTTT. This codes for CASGDSPNTEAFF.